This section outlines one T cell receptor (beta chain) sequence together with its context. Its antigen is unknown. This sample was included in a study of post-analysis software for immune sequencing data. Study outcomes and limitations: Versus controls, multiple sclerosis patients showed significantly lower diversity (normalized Chao1).

The TCR beta cDNA libraries carried unique molecular identifiers. T cells numbering roughly 1 to 10 million yielded 500,000 or so cDNA molecules. TCRdb re-derived calls from the PCR reads in MiXCR, one entry per CDR3 protein. The sample holds approximately 630,000 distinct CDR3 sequences, around 60% seen once. This clonotype was sampled from a girl aged 2-10 years with multiple sclerosis. The sequenced material came from blood.

CDR3 DNA sequence: TGTGCCAGCAGCCCGTCGGCCACAGGTACGGGCGGCTACACCTTC. Protein: CASSPSATGTGGYTF. The chain recombines TRBV7-9 with TRBJ1-2, with D perhaps matching TRBD1 (5 bases). The V end was cut by 5 bases, the J end by 8 bases, with 21 bases between. Germline CDR1 and CDR2: SEHNR and FQNEAQ (reference sequence). The CDR3 loop spans 15 amino acids.